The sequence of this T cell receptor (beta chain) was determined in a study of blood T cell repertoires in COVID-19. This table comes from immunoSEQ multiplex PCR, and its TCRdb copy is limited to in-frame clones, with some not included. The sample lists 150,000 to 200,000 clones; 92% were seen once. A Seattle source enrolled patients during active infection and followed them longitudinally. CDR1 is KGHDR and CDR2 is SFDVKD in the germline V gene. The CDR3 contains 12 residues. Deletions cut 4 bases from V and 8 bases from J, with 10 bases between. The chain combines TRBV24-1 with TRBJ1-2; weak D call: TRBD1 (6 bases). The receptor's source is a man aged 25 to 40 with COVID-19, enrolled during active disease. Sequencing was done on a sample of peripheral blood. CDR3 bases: TGTGCCACCAGTGAGGGGGCGAACGGCTACACCTTC. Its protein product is CATSEGANGYTF.